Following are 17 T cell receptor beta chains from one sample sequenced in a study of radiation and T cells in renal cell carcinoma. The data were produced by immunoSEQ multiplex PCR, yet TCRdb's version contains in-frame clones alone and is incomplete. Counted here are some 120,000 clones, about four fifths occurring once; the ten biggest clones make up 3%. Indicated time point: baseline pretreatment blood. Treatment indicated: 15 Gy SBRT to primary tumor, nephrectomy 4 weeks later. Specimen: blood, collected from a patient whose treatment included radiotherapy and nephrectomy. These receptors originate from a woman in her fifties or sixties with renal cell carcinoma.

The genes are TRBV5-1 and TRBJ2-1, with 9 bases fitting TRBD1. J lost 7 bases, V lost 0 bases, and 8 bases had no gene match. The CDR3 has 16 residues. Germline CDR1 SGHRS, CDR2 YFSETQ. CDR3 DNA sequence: TGCGCCAGCAGCTTGGCCTTAGGACAGGGGCCAAATGAGCAGTTCTTC. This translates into CASSLALGQGPNEQFF.

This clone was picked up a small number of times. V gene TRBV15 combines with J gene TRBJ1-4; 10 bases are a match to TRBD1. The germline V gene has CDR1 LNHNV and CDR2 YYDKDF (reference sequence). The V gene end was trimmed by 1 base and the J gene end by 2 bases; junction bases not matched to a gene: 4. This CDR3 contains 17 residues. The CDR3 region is CATSRGGQGSTNEKLFF. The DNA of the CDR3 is TGTGCCACCAGCAGAGGGGGACAGGGGAGTACTAATGAAAAACTGTTTTTT.

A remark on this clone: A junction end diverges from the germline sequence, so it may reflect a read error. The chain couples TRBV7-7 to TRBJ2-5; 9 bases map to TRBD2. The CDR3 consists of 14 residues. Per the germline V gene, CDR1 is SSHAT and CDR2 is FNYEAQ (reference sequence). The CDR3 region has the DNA TGTGCTAGCAGCTTAGCGGGAGCGGGGGAGACCCAGTACTTC. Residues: CASSLAGAGETQYF.

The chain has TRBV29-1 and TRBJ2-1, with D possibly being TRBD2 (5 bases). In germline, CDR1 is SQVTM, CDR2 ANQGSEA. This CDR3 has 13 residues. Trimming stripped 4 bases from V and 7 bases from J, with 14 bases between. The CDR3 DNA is TGCAGCGTTGGAACCCTGCGGGCTAATGAGCAGTTCTTC. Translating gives CSVGTLRANEQFF.

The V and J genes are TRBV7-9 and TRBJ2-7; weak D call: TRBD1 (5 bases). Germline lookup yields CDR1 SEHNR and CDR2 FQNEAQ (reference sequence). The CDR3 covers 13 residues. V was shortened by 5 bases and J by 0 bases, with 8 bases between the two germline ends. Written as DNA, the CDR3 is TGTGCCAGCAGCCAACAGGTCTCCTACGAGCAGTACTTC. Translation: CASSQQVSYEQYF.

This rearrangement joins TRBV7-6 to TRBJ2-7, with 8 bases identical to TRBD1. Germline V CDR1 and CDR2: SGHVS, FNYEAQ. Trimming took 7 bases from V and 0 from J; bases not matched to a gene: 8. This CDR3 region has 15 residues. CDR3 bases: TGTGCCAGCACACAAAACAGGGGGAGCTCCTACGAGCAGTACTTC. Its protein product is CASTQNRGSSYEQYF.

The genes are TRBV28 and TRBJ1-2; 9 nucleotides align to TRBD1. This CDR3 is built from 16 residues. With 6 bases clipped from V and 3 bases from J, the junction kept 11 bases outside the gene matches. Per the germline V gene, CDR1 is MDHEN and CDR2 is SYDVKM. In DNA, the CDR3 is TGTGCCAGCAGCCCCGTCACAGGGGGCTTATACTATGGCTACACCTTC. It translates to CASSPVTGGLYYGYTF.

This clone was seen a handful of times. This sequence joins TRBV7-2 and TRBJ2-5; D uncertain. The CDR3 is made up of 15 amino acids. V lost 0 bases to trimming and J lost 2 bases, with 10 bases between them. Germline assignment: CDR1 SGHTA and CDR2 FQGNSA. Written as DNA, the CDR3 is TGTGCCAGCAGCTTAGCAGGGCGTTTTCAAGAGACCCAGTACTTC. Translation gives CASSLAGRFQETQYF.

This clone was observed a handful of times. The CDR3 nucleotides read TGTGCCAGCAGCCCCCCCGCCACTGAAGCTTTCTTT. Protein sequence: CASSPPATEAFF. This chain connects TRBV7-8 to TRBJ1-1; no definite D call. Trimming took off 5 bases at V and 4 bases at J, with 8 bases between the two ends. This CDR3 has 12 amino acids. Germline V lookup: CDR1 SGHVS, CDR2 FQNEAQ.

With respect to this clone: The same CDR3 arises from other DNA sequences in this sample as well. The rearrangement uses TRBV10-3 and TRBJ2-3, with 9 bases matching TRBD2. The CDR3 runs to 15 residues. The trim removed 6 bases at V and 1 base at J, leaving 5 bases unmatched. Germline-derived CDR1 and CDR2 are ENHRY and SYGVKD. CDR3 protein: CAISRGLAGTDTQYF. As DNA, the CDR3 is TGTGCCATCAGCAGGGGACTAGCTGGCACAGATACGCAGTATTTT.

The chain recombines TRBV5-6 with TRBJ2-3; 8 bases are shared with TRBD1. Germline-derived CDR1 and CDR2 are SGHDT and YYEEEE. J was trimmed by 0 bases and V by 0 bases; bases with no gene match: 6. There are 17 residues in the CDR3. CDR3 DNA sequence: TGTGCCAGCAGCTTGGGGCAGGGGGCGCCGAGCACAGATACGCAGTATTTT. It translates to CASSLGQGAPSTDTQYF.

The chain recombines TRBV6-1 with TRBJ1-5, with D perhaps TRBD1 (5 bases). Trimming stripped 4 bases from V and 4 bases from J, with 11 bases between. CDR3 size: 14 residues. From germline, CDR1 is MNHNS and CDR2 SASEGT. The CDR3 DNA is TGTGCCAGCAGTGCCACAGGAGGAAATCAGCCCCAGCATTTT. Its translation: CASSATGGNQPQHF.

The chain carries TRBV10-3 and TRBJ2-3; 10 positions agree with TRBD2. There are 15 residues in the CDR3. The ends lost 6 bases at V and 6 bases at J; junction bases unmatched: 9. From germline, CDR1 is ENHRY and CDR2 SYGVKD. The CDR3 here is CAIRRTSGNDDTQYF. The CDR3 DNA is TGTGCCATCAGGCGAACTAGCGGGAATGATGATACGCAGTATTTT.

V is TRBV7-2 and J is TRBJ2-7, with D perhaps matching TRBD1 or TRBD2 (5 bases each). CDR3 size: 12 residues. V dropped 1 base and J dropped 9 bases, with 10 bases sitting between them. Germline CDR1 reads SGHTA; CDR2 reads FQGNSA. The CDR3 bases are TGTGCCAGCAGCTTAGATCGGGGCGCGCAGTACTTC. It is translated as CASSLDRGAQYF.

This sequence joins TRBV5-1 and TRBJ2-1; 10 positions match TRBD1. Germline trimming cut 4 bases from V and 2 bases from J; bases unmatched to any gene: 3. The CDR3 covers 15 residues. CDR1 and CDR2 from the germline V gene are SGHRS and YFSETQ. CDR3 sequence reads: CASSPGQGTYNEQFF. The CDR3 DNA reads TGCGCCAGCAGCCCGGGACAGGGGACCTACAATGAGCAGTTCTTC.

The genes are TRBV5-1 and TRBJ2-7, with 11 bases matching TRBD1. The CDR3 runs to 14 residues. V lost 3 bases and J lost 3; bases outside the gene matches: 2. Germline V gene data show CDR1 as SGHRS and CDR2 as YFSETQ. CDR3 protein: CASSWGQGGYEQYF. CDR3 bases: TGCGCCAGCAGCTGGGGACAGGGGGGCTACGAGCAGTACTTC.

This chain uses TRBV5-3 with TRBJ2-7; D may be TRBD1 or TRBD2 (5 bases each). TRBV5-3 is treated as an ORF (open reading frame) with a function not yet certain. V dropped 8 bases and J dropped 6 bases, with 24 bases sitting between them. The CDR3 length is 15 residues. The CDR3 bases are TGTGCCAGCAGGGACCCTGGGGTAAGGTCTCTCGAGCAGTACTTC. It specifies CASRDPGVRSLEQYF.